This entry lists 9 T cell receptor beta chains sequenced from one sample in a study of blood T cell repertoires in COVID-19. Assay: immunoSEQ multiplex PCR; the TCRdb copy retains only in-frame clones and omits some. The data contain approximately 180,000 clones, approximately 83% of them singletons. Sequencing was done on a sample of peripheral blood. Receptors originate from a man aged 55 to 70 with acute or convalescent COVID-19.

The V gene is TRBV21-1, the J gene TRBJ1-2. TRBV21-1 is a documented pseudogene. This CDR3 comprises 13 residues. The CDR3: CASSPSGGGGYTF. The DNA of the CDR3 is TGTGCCAGCAGCCCCTCGGGGGGCGGAGGCTACACCTTC.

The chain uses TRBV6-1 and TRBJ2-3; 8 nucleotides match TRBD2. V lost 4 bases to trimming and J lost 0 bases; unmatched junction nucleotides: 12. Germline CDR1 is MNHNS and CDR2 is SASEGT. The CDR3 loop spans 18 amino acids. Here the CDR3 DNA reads TGTGCCAGCAGTGGTCTCGGTGCACTAGCGGCTAGCACAGATACGCAGTATTTT. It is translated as CASSGLGALAASTDTQYF.

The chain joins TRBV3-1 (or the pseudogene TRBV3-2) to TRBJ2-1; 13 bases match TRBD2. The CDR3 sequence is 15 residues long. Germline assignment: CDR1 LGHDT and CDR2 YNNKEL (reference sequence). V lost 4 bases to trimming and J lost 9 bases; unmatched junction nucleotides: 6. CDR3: CASSPPGLAGPEQFF. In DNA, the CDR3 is TGTGCCAGCAGCCCGCCGGGACTAGCGGGACCTGAGCAGTTCTTC.

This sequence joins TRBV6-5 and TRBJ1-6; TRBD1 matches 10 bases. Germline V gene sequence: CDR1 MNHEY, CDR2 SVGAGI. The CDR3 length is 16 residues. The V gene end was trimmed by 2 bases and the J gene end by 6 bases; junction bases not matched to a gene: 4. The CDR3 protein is CASSYQGQGLNSPLHF. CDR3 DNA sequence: TGTGCCAGCAGTTACCAGGGACAGGGGCTTAATTCACCCCTCCACTTT.

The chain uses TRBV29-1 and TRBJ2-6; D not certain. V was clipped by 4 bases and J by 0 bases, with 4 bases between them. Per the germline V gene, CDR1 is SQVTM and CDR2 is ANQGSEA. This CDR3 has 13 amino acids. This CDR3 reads CSVVRSGANVLTF. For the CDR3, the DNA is TGCAGCGTTGTCCGCTCTGGGGCCAACGTCCTGACTTTC.

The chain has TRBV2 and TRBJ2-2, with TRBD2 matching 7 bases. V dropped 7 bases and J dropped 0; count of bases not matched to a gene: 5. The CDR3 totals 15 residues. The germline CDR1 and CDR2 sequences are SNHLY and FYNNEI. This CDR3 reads CASTREATNTGELFF. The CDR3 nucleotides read TGTGCCAGCACCCGGGAGGCGACGAACACCGGGGAGCTGTTTTTT.

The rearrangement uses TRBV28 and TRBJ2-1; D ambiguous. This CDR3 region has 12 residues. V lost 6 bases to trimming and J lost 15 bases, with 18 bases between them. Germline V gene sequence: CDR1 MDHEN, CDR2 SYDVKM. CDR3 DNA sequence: TGTGCCAGCAGGACCCCCGGAGTAGTGTCGTTCTTC. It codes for CASRTPGVVSFF.

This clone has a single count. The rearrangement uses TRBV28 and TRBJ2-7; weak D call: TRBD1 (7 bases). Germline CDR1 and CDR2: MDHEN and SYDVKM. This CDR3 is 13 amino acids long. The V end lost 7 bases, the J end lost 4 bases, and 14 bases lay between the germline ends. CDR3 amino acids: CASTLQGRYEQYF. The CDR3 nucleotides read TGTGCCAGCACTCTACAGGGGAGGTACGAGCAGTACTTC.

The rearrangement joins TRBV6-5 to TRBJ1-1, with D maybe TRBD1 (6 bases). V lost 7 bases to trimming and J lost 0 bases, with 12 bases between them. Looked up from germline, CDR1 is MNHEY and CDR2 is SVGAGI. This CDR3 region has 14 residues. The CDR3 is CASKMTGLNTEAFF. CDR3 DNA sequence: TGTGCCAGCAAAATGACAGGATTGAACACTGAAGCTTTCTTT.